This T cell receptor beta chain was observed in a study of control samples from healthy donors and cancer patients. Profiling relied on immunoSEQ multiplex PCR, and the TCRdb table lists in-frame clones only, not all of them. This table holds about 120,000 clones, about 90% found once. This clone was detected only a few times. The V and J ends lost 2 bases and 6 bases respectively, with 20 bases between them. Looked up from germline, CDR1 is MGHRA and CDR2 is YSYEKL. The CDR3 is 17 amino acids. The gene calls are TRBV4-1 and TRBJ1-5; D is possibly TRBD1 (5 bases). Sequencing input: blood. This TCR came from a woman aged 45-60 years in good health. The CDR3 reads CASSQIWVRGRGQPQHF. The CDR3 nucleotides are TGCGCCAGCAGCCAAATATGGGTAAGGGGAAGGGGTCAGCCCCAGCATTTT.